Described below is a single TCR beta chain sequence and its context. Its matching antigen is unknown. The sample is drawn from a study of cytomegalovirus exposure and HLA in healthy donors. Study findings and constraints: The investigators catalogued 164 TCR beta chains as cytomegalovirus-associated. A later analysis by the authors found several of the most significant clusters apparently linked to common viral pathogens.

Researchers ran the PCR with 60 Vbeta and 13 Jbeta primers. Method: immunoSEQ multiplex PCR; TCRdb's copy keeps in-frame clones and lacks some. Seen here are some 180,000 clones, roughly four fifths observed once, and the top ten hold 1.5% to 2%. Per the germline V gene, CDR1 is SGHDN and CDR2 is FVKESK. This CDR3 spans 16 amino acids. Trimming removed 1 base from V and 1 base from J, with 14 bases in between. Donors were ostensibly healthy at sampling, although undocumented immune exposures were probable. Sequenced: PBMCs. This sequence was found in a man younger than 40 in good health and CMV-seronegative. The V call is TRBV14, the J call TRBJ2-7; perhaps TRBD2 as D (7 bases). This CDR3 is CASSQVPGEGSYEQYF. CDR3 in DNA: TGTGCCAGCAGCCAAGTTCCAGGGGAGGGGTCCTACGAGCAGTACTTC.